This TCR beta chain came from a study of blood T cell repertoires in COVID-19. Study as a whole: Some COVID-19 samples were acute and others convalescent; all came from the United States, Italy and Spain.

Germline V gene sequence: CDR1 LGHDT, CDR2 YNNKEL (reference sequence). The V and J ends lost 1 base and 0 bases respectively, with 10 bases between them. This CDR3 is built from 16 residues. Authors' analysis steps: Reference gene primers were amplified, and this amplification served to estimate nucleated cell counts. TCRdb's copy holds only in-frame clones and misses some; the assay was immunoSEQ multiplex PCR. That table is the source of V, J and clone size, and D and trimming were worked out from the DNA. The data hold approximately 280,000 clones, with around 89% observed a single time. The clonotype originates from a woman aged 60-70 years with acute or convalescent COVID-19. Sequencing was done on a sample of peripheral blood. The genes are TRBV3-1 (or the pseudogene TRBV3-2) and TRBJ2-4; D call uncertain. CDR3 sequence reads: CASSQVLLEAKNIQYF. The CDR3, as DNA: TGTGCCAGCAGCCAAGTCCTCTTAGAAGCCAAAAACATTCAGTACTTC.